This T cell receptor (beta chain) was identified during a study of metastatic and nonmetastatic thyroid tumors. The wider study: The study looked at repertoires side by side in blood and in tumor or nodule tissue from malignant and benign thyroid patients.

Each patient went into thyroid surgery without having received any treatment. This clone turned up a few times. As yet, its antigen is unknown. In the authors' workflow: Clinicopathological groups of papillary thyroid cancer showed CDR3 differences that were used to build a distant-metastasis classifier. TCRdb redid the clone calls on the PCR reads using MiXCR. TCRdb, rather than the study authors, made the V and J calls. The table has around 23,000 clones, under 30% seen once. Study outcomes and limitations: Across blood and tumor, TCR beta diversity in malignant thyroid tumors was reportedly significantly higher than in benign nodules.

Sequenced: tumor tissue. The origin of this receptor is a male donor with papillary thyroid cancer or a benign thyroid nodule (not recorded which). Some clones in this sample may be carry-over from other donors' samples.

This chain's CDR3 is CASSESSPTGELFF. The CDR3 DNA reads as TGCGCCAGCAGTGAGTCCTCTCCCACCGGGGAGCTGTTTTTT. The rearrangement uses TRBV10-1 and TRBJ2-2; no clear D. Germline V gene sequence: CDR1 WNHNN, CDR2 SYGVQD (reference sequence). Trimming shortened V by 0 bases and J by 4 bases, and 6 bases separated the two germline ends. The CDR3 length is 14 residues.